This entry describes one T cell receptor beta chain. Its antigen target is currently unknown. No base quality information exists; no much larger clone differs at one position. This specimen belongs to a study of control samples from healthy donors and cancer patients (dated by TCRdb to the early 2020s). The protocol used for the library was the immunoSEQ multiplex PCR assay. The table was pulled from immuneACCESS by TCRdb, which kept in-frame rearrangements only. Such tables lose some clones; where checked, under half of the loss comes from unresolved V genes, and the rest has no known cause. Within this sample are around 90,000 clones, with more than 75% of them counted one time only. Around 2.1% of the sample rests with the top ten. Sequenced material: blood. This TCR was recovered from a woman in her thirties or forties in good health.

The base sequence is TGTGCCAGCACCCCCACCGGGGAGCTGTTTTTT. Its product reads: CASTPTGELFF. The V and J segments used are TRBV7-8 and TRBJ2-2; no confident D gene assignment can be made. CDR1 and CDR2, per the germline V gene, are SGHVS and FQNEAQ. The CDR3 measures 11 amino acids from cysteine to phenylalanine. This entry keeps only the CDR3 DNA: 33 bases, framed from base 1. V is reduced by 7 bases and J by 4 bases, leaving a spacing of 4 bases between them. Extended through the reference TRBV7-8 and TRBJ2-2 proteins, this CDR3 yields the full variable domain: GAGVSQSPRYKVAKRGQDVALRCDPISGHVSLFWYQQALGQGPEFLTYFQNEAQLDKSGLPSDRFFAERPEGSVSTLKIQRTQQEDSAVYLCASTPTGELFFGEGSRLTVL.